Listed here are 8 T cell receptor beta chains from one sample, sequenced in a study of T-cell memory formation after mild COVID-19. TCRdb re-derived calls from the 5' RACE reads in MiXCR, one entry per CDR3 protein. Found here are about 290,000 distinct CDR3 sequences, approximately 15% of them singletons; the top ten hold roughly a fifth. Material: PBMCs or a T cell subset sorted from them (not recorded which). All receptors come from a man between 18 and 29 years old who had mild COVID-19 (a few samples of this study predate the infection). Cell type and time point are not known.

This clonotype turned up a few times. Written as DNA, the CDR3 is TGTGCCAGCAGTCCTGAACTAGCGGGGGGTCCAGAGACCCAGTACTTC. Amino acids: CASSPELAGGPETQYF. This rearrangement joins TRBV28 to TRBJ2-5, with 12 bases fitting TRBD2. Germline values: CDR1 MDHEN, CDR2 SYDVKM. The V segment lost 5 bases and the J segment 4 bases; nucleotides outside the gene matches: 8. CDR3 length equals 16 residues. The entire variable domain, with the rest obtained from reference TRBV28 and TRBJ2-5, is as follows: DVKVTQSSRYLVKRTGEKVFLECVQDMDHENMFWYRQDPGLGLRLIYFSYDVKMKEKGDIPEGYSVSREKKERFSLILESASTNQTSMYLCASSPELAGGPETQYFGPGTRLLVL.

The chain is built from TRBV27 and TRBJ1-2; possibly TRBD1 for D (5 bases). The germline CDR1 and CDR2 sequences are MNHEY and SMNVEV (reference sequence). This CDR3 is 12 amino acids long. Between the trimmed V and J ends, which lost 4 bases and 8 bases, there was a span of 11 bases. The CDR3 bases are TGTGCCAGCAGTTATCAGGGTCGGGGCTACACCTTC. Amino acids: CASSYQGRGYTF.

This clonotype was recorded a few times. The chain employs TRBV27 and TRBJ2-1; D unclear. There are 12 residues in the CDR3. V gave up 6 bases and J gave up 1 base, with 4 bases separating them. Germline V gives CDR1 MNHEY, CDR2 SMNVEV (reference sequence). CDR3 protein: CASRQSYNEQFF. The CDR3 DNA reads TGTGCCAGCAGACAATCCTACAATGAGCAGTTCTTC.

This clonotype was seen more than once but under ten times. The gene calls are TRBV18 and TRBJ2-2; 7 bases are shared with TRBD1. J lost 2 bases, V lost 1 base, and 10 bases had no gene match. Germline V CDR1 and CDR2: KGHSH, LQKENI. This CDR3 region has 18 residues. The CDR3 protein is CASSPRIFDRANTGELFF. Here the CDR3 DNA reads TGTGCCAGCTCACCACGTATTTTTGACAGGGCCAACACCGGGGAGCTGTTTTTT.

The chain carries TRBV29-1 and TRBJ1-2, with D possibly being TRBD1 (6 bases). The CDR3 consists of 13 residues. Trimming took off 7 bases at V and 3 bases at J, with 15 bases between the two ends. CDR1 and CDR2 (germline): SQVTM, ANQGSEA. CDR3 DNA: TGCAGCGCGCAGCACGAGGGGGACTATGGCTACACCTTC. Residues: CSAQHEGDYGYTF. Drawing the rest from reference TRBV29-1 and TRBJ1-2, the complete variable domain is SAVISQKPSRDICQRGTSLTIQCQVDSQVTMMFWYRQQPGQSLTLIATANQGSEATYESGFVIDKFPISRPNLTFSTLTVSNMSPEDSSIYLCSAQHEGDYGYTFGSGTRLTVV.

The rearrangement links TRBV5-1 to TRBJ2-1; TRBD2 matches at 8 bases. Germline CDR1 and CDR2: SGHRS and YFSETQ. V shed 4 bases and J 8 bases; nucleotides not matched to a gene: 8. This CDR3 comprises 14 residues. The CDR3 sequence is CASSREGSWDEQFF. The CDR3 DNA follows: TGCGCCAGCAGCCGGGAGGGCTCGTGGGATGAGCAGTTCTTC.

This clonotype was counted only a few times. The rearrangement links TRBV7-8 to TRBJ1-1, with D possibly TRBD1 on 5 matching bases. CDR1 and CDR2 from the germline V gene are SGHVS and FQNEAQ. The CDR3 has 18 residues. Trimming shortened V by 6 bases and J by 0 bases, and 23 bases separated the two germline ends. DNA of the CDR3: TGTGCCAGCAGTTCAAGGGCAGGGCAAAGAGGGATGAACACTGAAGCTTTCTTT. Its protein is CASSSRAGQRGMNTEAFF.

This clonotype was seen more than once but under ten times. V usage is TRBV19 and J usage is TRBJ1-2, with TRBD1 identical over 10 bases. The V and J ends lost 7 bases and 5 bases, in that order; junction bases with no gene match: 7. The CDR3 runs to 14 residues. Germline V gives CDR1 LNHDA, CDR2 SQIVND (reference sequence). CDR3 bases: TGTGCCAGTATCCGGGGACAGGGGCCGTATGGCTACACCTTC. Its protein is CASIRGQGPYGYTF.